The T cell receptor (beta chain) described here comes from a study of T cells in Graves' hyperthyroidism and ophthalmopathy. Germline lookup yields CDR1 MNHNS and CDR2 SASEGT. Trimming removed 6 bases at V and 1 base at J, with 12 bases between. The CDR3 extends over 14 amino acids. Fresh peripheral blood, around 10 ml of it, supplied the PBMCs. The CDR3 regions of TCR beta were amplified from RNA transcripts. First-round RT-PCR of the TCR CDR3 relied on the HTBI primer set. Each CDR3 protein gets one entry after TCRdb re-called the multiplex PCR reads with MiXCR. Here the sample spans about 580,000 distinct CDR3 sequences, roughly 14% being singletons. The table lists this clonotype with many counts.

This TCR came from a woman aged 30 to 39 with Graves' hyperthyroidism that later progressed to Graves' ophthalmopathy. The material sequenced was blood. The gene calls are TRBV6-1 and TRBJ1-1, with D maybe TRBD1 (6 bases). CDR3 loop: CASSLDRRNTEAFF. CDR3 nucleotides: TGTGCCAGCAGCCTCGACAGGAGGAACACTGAAGCTTTCTTT.